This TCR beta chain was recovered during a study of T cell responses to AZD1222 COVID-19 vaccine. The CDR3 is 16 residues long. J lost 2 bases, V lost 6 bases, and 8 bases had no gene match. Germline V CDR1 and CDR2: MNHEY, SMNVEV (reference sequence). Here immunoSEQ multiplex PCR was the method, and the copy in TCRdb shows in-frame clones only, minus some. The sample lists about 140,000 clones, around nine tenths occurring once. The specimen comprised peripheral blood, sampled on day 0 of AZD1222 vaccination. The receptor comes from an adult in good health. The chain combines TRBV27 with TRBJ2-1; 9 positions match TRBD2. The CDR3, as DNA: TGTGCCAGCAGGGACCCCCTAGCGGGAACCTACAATGAGCAGTTCTTC. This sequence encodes CASRDPLAGTYNEQFF.